The clone carrying this T cell receptor beta chain occurred once. Antigen specificity is unknown. This sample stems from a study of T cell responses to AZD1222 COVID-19 vaccine. Findings and limits, study-wide: The study found Spike-specific TCR breadth and depth rose after two AZD1222 doses.

The CDR3 consists of 15 residues. CDR1 PRHDT and CDR2 FYEKMQ come from the germline V gene (reference sequence). Trimming stripped 5 bases from V and 4 bases from J, with 14 bases between. Sequencing was performed with immunoSEQ multiplex PCR; in TCRdb, only in-frame clones are kept and a portion is missing. The table lists roughly 150,000 clones, roughly 91% of them singletons. This chain links TRBV13 with TRBJ2-2; D is perhaps TRBD1 (6 bases). The sample here was peripheral blood, taken 28 days after the second AZD1222 dose. The sequence was collected from an adult who received the AZD1222 COVID-19 vaccine. As DNA, the CDR3 is TGTGCCAGCAGCGTACCGGGACACACCACCGGGGAGCTGTTTTTT. Protein: CASSVPGHTTGELFF.